These 5 T cell receptor beta chains originate from one sample sequenced in a study of blood T cells in healthy people across ages. Combining a sample-barcoded 5' primer with a J-beta primer mix, a second PCR ran for roughly 7 to 11 cycles. From the 5' RACE reads, TCRdb called clonotypes with MiXCR, one entry per CDR3 protein. The sample yields about 1.5 million distinct CDR3 sequences, approximately 43% seen once. Sample: blood. The receptor source for this set is a woman in her late teens or twenties in good health.

The chain couples TRBV10-3 to TRBJ1-1; D call uncertain. The germline V and J ends were trimmed by 0 bases and 2 bases, with 7 bases remaining between them. This CDR3 has 14 residues. The germline V gene has CDR1 ENHRY and CDR2 SYGVKD. CDR3 loop: CAISESMDNTEAFF. CDR3 sequence (DNA): TGTGCCATCAGTGAGTCGATGGACAACACTGAAGCTTTCTTT.

A few counts support this clonotype. The genes are TRBV29-1 and TRBJ1-4; D ambiguous. V lost 4 bases and J 7 bases, leaving 10 bases between the germline ends. The CDR3 covers 12 residues. Germline CDR1 SQVTM, CDR2 ANQGSEA. CDR3 sequence (DNA): TGCAGCGTTGGCGAGCGGGTTGAAAAACTGTTTTTT. It yields the protein CSVGERVEKLFF. Full variable domain (outside the CDR3, taken from reference TRBV29-1 and TRBJ1-4): SAVISQKPSRDICQRGTSLTIQCQVDSQVTMMFWYRQQPGQSLTLIATANQGSEATYESGFVIDKFPISRPNLTFSTLTVSNMSPEDSSIYLCSVGERVEKLFFGSGTQLSVL.

The rearrangement joins TRBV27 to TRBJ2-3; no definite D call. The CDR3 length is 15 residues. Per the germline V gene, CDR1 is MNHEY and CDR2 is SMNVEV (reference sequence). V lost 2 bases and J 2 bases, leaving 11 bases between the germline ends. DNA for the CDR3: TGTGCCAGCAGTTTAATGTTAGGGAACACAGATACGCAGTATTTT. As protein: CASSLMLGNTDTQYF.

This chain links TRBV3-1 with TRBJ1-4; no clear D gene. Germline V gives CDR1 LGHDT, CDR2 YNNKEL (reference sequence). There are 13 residues in the CDR3. V was shortened by 4 bases and J by 8 bases, with 11 bases between the two germline ends. CDR3 coding DNA: TGTGCCAGCAGCCTAACGGACGGCGAAAAACTGTTTTTT. Protein sequence: CASSLTDGEKLFF. Supplemented by reference TRBV3-1 and TRBJ1-4, the full variable domain reads DTAVSQTPKYLVTQMGNDKSIKCEQNLGHDTMYWYKQDSKKFLKIMFSYNNKELIINETVPNRFSPKSPDKAHLNLHINSLELGDSAVYFCASSLTDGEKLFFGSGTQLSVL.

This clonotype was detected a few times. This chain links TRBV20-1 with TRBJ2-5, with TRBD2 matching 9 bases. The CDR3 loop spans 13 amino acids. The V and J ends lost 3 bases and 5 bases, in that order; junction bases with no gene match: 4. The germline V gene encodes CDR1 DFQATT and CDR2 SNEGSKA (reference sequence). The CDR3 DNA follows: TGCAGTGCTAGGGCTAGCGGGGTGGAGACCCAGTACTTC. This gives the protein CSARASGVETQYF.